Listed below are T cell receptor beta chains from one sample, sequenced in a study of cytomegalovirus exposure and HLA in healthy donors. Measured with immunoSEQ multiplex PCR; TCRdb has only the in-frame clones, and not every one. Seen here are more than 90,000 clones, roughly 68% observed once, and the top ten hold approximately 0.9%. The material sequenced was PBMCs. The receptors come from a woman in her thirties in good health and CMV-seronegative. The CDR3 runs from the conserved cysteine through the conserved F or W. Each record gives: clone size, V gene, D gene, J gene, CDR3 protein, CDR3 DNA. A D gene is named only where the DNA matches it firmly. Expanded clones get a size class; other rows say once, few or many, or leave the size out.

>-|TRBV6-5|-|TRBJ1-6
CASSYLDRRSPLHF
TGTGCCAGCAGTTACTTAGACAGACGGTCACCCCTCCACTTT
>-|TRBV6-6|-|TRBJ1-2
CASRYTEYGYTF
TGTGCCAGCAGGTACACTGAATATGGCTACACCTTC
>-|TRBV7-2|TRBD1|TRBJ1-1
CASSIRITGQGATEAFF
TGTGCCAGCAGCATCAGAATAACGGGACAGGGGGCGACTGAAGCTTTCTTT
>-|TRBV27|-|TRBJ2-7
CASLPAGSRHEQYF
TGTGCCAGCCTTCCTGCGGGGAGTCGCCACGAGCAGTACTTC
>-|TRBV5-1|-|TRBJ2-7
CASSPDRDFYEQYF
TGCGCCAGCAGCCCGGACAGAGATTTCTACGAGCAGTACTTC
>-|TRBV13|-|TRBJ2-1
CASSWRGSYNEQFF
TGTGCCAGCAGCTGGCGGGGTTCCTACAATGAGCAGTTCTTC
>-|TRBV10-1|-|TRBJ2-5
CASNLATRRETQYF
TGCGCCAGCAACCTGGCCACCAGGAGGGAGACCCAGTACTTC
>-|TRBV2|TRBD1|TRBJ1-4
CASSEVGTAGNMVGKLFF
TGTGCCAGCAGTGAAGTAGGGACAGCCGGCAATATGGTGGGGAAACTGTTTTTT
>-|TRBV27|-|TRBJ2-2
CASSSGLGTGELFF
TGTGCCAGCAGTTCGGGTCTCGGAACCGGGGAGCTGTTTTTT
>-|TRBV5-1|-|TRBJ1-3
CASSLDTAKGNTIYF
TGCGCCAGCAGCTTAGATACCGCTAAGGGAAACACCATATATTTT
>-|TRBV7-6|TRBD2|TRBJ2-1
CASSPLRILAGLYNEQFF
TGTGCCAGCAGCCCACTTCGGATCCTAGCGGGCTTATACAATGAGCAGTTCTTC
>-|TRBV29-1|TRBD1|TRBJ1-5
CSVGQSSNQPQHF
TGCAGCGTGGGACAGAGTAGCAATCAGCCCCAGCATTTT
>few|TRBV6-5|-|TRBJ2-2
CASRQANTGELFF
TGTGCCAGCAGGCAGGCTAACACCGGGGAGCTGTTTTTT
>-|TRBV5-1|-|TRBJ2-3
CASSLAQLITDTQYF
TGCGCCAGCAGCTTGGCACAGCTGATCACAGATACGCAGTATTTT
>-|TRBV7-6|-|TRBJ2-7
CASSLAPGHYIHEQYF
TGTGCCAGCAGCTTAGCACCGGGACATTATATCCACGAGCAGTACTTC
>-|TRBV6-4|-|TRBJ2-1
CASSERRGTYNEQFF
TGTGCCAGCAGTGAAAGGAGGGGAACCTACAATGAGCAGTTCTTC
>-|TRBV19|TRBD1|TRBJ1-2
CASSLTGGNYGYTF
TGTGCCAGTAGCCTGACAGGGGGCAACTATGGCTACACCTTC
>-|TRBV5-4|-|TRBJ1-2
CASSPRTDYDSGYTF
TGTGCCAGCAGCCCCCGGACAGACTACGATTCTGGCTACACCTTC
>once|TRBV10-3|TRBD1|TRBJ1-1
CAIRGQAPPEAFF
TGTGCCATCAGAGGACAGGCCCCCCCCGAAGCTTTCTTT
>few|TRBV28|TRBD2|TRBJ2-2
CASTTSGGTTGELFF
TGTGCCAGCACCACTAGCGGGGGAACCACCGGGGAGCTGTTTTTT
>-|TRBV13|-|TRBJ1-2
CASSFLGGTFNYGYTF
TGTGCCAGCAGCTTCTTGGGGGGGACTTTTAACTATGGCTACACCTTC
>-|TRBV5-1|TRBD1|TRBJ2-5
CASIAGTGTGEETQYF
TGCGCCAGCATCGCAGGTACCGGGACAGGGGAAGAGACCCAGTACTTC
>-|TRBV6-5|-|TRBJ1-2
CASSYSTGQIYGYTF
TGTGCCAGCAGTTACTCGACTGGACAGATCTATGGCTACACCTTC
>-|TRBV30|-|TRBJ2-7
CAWSGRGEQYF
TGTGCCTGGAGTGGTCGAGGCGAGCAGTACTTC
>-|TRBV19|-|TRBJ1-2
CASSIGRSGYTF
TGTGCCAGTAGTATAGGTAGGAGTGGCTACACCTTC
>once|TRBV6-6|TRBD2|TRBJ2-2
CASSYGLAGFRELFF
TGTGCCAGCAGTTATGGGCTAGCGGGGTTTCGGGAGCTGTTTTTT
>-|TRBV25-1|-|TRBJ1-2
CASSAGGSYGYTF
TGTGCCAGCAGTGCCGGGGGGAGCTATGGCTACACCTTC
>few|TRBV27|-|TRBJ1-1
CASSFGRSEAFF
TGTGCCAGCAGTTTTGGTCGGTCTGAAGCTTTCTTT
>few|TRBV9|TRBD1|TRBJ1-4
CASSVAPDRGDEKLFF
TGTGCCAGCAGCGTAGCCCCGGACAGGGGGGATGAAAAACTGTTTTTT
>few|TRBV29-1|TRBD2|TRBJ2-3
CSVISLGRTDTQYF
TGCAGCGTTATCAGCCTCGGGAGGACAGATACGCAGTATTTT
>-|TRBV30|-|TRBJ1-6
CAWNGAGAPLHF
TGTGCCTGGAACGGAGCGGGGGCACCCCTCCACTTT
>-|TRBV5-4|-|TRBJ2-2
CASSPQNTGELFF
TGTGCCAGCAGCCCACAGAACACCGGGGAGCTGTTTTTT
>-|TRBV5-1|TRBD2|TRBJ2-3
CASSWGLAGVSDTQYF
TGCGCCAGCAGCTGGGGACTAGCGGGAGTTTCAGATACGCAGTATTTT
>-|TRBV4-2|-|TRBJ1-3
CASSQDRISGNTIYF
TGTGCCAGCAGCCAAGACAGGATCTCTGGAAACACCATATATTTT
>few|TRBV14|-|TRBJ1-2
CASSRQTGTNYGYTF
TGTGCCAGCAGCCGCCAAACAGGGACCAACTATGGCTACACCTTC
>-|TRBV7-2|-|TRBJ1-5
CASSRGGWEQPQHF
TGTGCCAGCAGTCGGGGGGGCTGGGAACAGCCCCAGCATTTT
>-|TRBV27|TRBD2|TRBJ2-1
CASSPPLADNYNEQFF
TGTGCCAGCAGTCCCCCCCTAGCGGACAACTACAATGAGCAGTTCTTC